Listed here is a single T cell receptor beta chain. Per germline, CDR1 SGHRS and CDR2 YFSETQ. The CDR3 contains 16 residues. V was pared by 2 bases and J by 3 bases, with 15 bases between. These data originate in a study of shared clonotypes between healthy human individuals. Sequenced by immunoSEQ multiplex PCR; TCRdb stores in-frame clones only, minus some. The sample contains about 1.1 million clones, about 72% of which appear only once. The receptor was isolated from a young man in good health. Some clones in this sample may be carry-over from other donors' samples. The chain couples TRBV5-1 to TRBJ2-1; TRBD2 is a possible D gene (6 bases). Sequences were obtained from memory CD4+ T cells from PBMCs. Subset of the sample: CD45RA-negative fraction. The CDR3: CASSLRSGQGYNEQFF. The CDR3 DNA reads TGCGCCAGCAGCTTACGAAGCGGGCAAGGCTACAATGAGCAGTTCTTC.